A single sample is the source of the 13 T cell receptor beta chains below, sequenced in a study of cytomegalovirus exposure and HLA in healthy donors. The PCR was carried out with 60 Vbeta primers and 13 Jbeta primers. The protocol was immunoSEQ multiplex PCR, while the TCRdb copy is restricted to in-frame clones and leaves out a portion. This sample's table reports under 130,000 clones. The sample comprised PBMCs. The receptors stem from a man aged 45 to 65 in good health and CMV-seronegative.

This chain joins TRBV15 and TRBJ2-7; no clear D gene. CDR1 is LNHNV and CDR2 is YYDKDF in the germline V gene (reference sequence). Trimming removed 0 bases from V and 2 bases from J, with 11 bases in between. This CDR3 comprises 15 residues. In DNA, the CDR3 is TGTGCCACCAGCAGAGATGGAGCAGAGACCTACGAGCAGTACTTC. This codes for CATSRDGAETYEQYF.

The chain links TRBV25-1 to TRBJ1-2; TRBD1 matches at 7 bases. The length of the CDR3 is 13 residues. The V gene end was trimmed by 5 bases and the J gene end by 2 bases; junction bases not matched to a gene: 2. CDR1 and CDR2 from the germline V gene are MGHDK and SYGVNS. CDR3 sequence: CASSLQGNYGYTF. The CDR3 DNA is TGTGCCAGCAGTCTACAGGGGAACTATGGCTACACCTTC.

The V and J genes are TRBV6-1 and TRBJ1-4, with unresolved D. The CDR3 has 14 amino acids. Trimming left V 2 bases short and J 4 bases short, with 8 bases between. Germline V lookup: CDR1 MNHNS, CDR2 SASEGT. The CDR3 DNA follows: TGTGCCAGCAGTGAACCAGTATATAATGAAAAACTGTTTTTT. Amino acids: CASSEPVYNEKLFF.

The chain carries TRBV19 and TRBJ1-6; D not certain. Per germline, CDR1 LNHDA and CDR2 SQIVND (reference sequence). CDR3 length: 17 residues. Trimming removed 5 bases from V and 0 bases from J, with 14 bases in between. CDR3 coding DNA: TGTGCCAGTAGTGCCAACCGCGTAAGCTCCTATAATTCACCCCTCCACTTT. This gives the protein CASSANRVSSYNSPLHF. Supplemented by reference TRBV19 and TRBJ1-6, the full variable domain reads DGGITQSPKYLFRKEGQNVTLSCEQNLNHDAMYWYRQDPGQGLRLIYYSQIVNDFQKGDIAEGYSVSREKKESFPLTVTSAQKNPTAFYLCASSANRVSSYNSPLHFGNGTRLTVT.

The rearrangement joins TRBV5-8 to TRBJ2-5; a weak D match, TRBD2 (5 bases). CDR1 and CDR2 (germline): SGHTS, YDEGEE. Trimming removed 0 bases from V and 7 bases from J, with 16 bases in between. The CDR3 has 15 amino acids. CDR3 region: CASSLVQTNLVTQYF. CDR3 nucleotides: TGTGCCAGCAGCTTGGTGCAGACTAACTTGGTGACCCAGTACTTC.

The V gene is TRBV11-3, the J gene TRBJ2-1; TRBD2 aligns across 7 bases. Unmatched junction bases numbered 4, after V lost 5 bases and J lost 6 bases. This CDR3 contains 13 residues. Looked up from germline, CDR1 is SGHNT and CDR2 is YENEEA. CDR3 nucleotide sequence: TGTGCCAGCAGCCGGACTAGTCCCAATGAGCAGTTCTTC. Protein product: CASSRTSPNEQFF.

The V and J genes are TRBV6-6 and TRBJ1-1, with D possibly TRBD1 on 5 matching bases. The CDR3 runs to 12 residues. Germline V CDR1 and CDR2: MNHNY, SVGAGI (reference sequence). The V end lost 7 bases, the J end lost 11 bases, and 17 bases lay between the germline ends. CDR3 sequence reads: CASTLGEVGAFF. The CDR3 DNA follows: TGTGCCAGCACCCTAGGGGAGGTCGGGGCTTTCTTT.

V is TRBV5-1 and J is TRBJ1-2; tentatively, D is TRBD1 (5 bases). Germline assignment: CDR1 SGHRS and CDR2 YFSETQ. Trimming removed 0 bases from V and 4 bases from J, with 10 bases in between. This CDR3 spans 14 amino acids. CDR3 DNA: TGCGCCAGCAGCTTGGAGCAGGGTGTCTATGGCTACACCTTC. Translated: CASSLEQGVYGYTF. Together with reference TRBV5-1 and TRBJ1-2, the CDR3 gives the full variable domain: KAGVTQTPRYLIKTRGQQVTLSCSPISGHRSVSWYQQTPGQGLQFLFEYFSETQRNKGNFPGRFSGRQFSNSRSEMNVSTLELGDSALYLCASSLEQGVYGYTFGSGTRLTVV.

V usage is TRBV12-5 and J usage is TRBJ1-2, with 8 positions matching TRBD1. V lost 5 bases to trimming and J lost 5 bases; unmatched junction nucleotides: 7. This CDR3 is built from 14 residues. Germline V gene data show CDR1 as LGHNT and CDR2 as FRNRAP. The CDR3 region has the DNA TGTGCTAGTGGTCCCAGGACAGGGTGGTATGGCTACACCTTC. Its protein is CASGPRTGWYGYTF.

This CDR3 is CATATSGSSYEQYF. The DNA of the CDR3 is TGTGCCACCGCAACTAGCGGCAGCTCCTACGAGCAGTACTTC. The chain employs TRBV19 and TRBJ2-7, with TRBD2 identical over 8 bases. Germline-derived CDR1 and CDR2 are LNHDA and SQIVND (reference sequence). There are 14 residues in the CDR3. V gave up 10 bases and J gave up 0 bases; unmatched junction bases: 8.

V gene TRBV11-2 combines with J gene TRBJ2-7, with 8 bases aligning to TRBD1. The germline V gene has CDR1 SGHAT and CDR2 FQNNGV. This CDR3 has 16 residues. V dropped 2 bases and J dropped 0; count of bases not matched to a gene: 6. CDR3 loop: CASSLNGQGLSYEQYF. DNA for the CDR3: TGTGCCAGCAGCTTAAATGGACAGGGCCTCTCCTACGAGCAGTACTTC.

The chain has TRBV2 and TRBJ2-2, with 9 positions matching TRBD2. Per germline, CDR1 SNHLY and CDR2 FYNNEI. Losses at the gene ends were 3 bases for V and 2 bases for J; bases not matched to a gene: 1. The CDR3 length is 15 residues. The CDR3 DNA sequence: TGTGCCAGCAGTGAGACTAGCGGTAACACCGGGGAGCTGTTTTTT. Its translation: CASSETSGNTGELFF.

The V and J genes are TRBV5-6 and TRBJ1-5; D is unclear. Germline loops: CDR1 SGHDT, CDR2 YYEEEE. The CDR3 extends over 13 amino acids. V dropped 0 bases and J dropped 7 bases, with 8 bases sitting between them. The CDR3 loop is CASSLERGQPQHF. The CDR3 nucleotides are TGTGCCAGCAGCTTGGAGCGGGGACAGCCCCAGCATTTT.